The 6 T cell receptor beta chains below were found in one sample sequenced in a study of PD-L1 blockade in urothelial cancer. The time point: peripheral blood 6 weeks after treatment start. Method: immunoSEQ multiplex PCR; TCRdb's copy keeps in-frame clones and lacks some. The sample gives nearly 50,000 clones, approximately 80% of which show up once; over 8.5% is in the top ten. This material consisted of PBMCs, taken around atezolizumab (anti-PD-L1) treatment. These receptors were taken from a man between 70 and 80 years old with urothelial cancer.

This clone was detected only once. The chain employs TRBV28 and TRBJ2-3; D is perhaps TRBD1 (7 bases). CDR3 length: 19 amino acids. Deletions cut 2 bases from V and 5 bases from J, with 26 bases between. CDR1 and CDR2 from the germline V gene are MDHEN and SYDVKM. This CDR3 reads CASSLIGLRGTRDGDTQYF. In DNA, the CDR3 is TGTGCCAGCAGTTTAATCGGCCTCAGGGGGACGCGGGATGGAGATACGCAGTATTTT.

This chain uses TRBV20-1 with TRBJ2-5; D may be TRBD1 (6 bases). The V gene lost 6 bases and the J gene lost 5 bases, with 10 bases spanning the gap. This CDR3 is built from 11 residues. CDR1 DFQATT and CDR2 SNEGSKA come from the germline V gene (reference sequence). This CDR3 is CSARTVETQYF. The CDR3 nucleotides are TGCAGTGCCCGGACAGTGGAGACCCAGTACTTC.

The chain has TRBV15 and TRBJ1-1; D is undetermined. This CDR3 has 15 amino acids. Germline V lookup: CDR1 LNHNV, CDR2 YYDKDF (reference sequence). With 6 bases removed from V and 7 bases from J, the gap between germline ends came to 21 bases. Here the CDR3 DNA reads TGTGCCACCAGACGAGATGTGGGCCGTGAGGGTGAAGCTTTCTTT. This translates into CATRRDVGREGEAFF.

This chain uses TRBV1 with TRBJ2-7; the tabulated D call, TRBD2, remains unverified against the DNA. TRBV1 is assigned pseudogene status. This CDR3 is built from 16 residues. This CDR3 is CTSSQARLAGTYEQYF. The CDR3, as DNA: TGCACCAGCAGCCAAGCCCGACTAGCGGGGACCTACGAGCAGTACTTC.

This chain connects TRBV27 to TRBJ2-7; the D is unclear. With 6 bases removed from V and 3 bases from J, the gap between germline ends came to 15 bases. From germline, CDR1 is MNHEY and CDR2 SMNVEV (reference sequence). The CDR3 spans 14 residues. This chain's CDR3 is CASRMTGRSYEQYF. DNA of the CDR3: TGTGCCAGCAGAATGACTGGCCGAAGCTACGAGCAGTACTTC.

This rearrangement joins TRBV10-1 to TRBJ2-7, with 12 bases lining up with TRBD1. The germline V gene has CDR1 WNHNN and CDR2 SYGVQD (reference sequence). This CDR3 is built from 15 residues. Trimming removed 6 bases from V and 12 bases from J; junction bases left unmatched: 15. The CDR3 sequence: CASSGPGQGALFPYF. The CDR3 nucleotides are TGCGCCAGCAGCGGCCCGGGACAGGGGGCTCTTTTCCCGTACTTC.